This is a list of T cell receptor beta chains from one sample in a study of graft-versus-host responses after intestinal transplantation. Assay: immunoSEQ multiplex PCR; the TCRdb copy retains only in-frame clones and omits some. The data show about 13,000 clones, more than 30% seen once. Sample: alloreactive CD8+ T cells from a mixed lymphocyte reaction culture, taken before intestinal transplant. The receptor set was obtained from a human patient who received an intestinal transplant. CDR3s include the opening cysteine and the closing phenylalanine or tryptophan. Each record gives: J gene, V gene, clone size, D gene, CDR3 protein, CDR3 DNA. D genes are given only for firm matches. Only some rows state a clone size, as once, few, many or a class for expanded clones.

>TRBJ1-4|TRBV4-1|medium-sized|TRBD1
CASSPGQGGEKLFF
TGCGCCAGCAGCCCGGGACAGGGTGGTGAAAAACTGTTTTTT
>TRBJ2-3|TRBV30|NA|NA
CAWSLLDPGDTQYF
TGTGCCTGGAGCCTATTGGACCCCGGAGATACGCAGTATTTT
>TRBJ2-5|TRBV28|NA|TRBD2
CASNLRELAEKEETQYF
TGTGCCAGCAACCTAAGGGAACTAGCGGAGAAGGAAGAGACCCAGTACTTC
>TRBJ2-1|TRBV9|medium-sized|NA
CASSSSRGSNEQFF
TGTGCCAGCAGCTCCTCGAGGGGAAGCAATGAGCAGTTCTTC
>TRBJ2-3|TRBV9|few|TRBD2
CASSVATSGSTDTQYF
TGTGCCAGCAGCGTAGCTACTAGCGGGAGCACAGATACGCAGTATTTT
>TRBJ1-2|TRBV9|NA|TRBD1
CASSVGDRESYGYTF
TGTGCCAGCAGCGTAGGGGACAGGGAAAGCTATGGCTACACCTTC
>TRBJ1-6|TRBV7-9|NA|NA
CASSLSTAAIYNSPLHF
TGTGCCAGCAGCTTATCGACGGCGGCAATTTATAATTCACCCCTCCACTTT
>TRBJ2-1|TRBV5-1|NA|NA
CASSLASNEQFF
TGCGCCAGCAGCTTGGCTAGCAATGAGCAGTTCTTC
>TRBJ2-7|TRBV2|medium-sized|TRBD2
CASSEAPERGSSWEQYF
TGTGCCAGCAGTGAAGCGCCTGAGCGGGGTAGTTCCTGGGAGCAGTACTTC
>TRBJ2-1|TRBV6-5|NA|NA
CASSYSSGSSYNEQFF
TGTGCCAGCAGTTACTCTTCAGGGAGCTCCTACAATGAGCAGTTCTTC
>TRBJ2-5|TRBV6-5|NA|TRBD2
CASRRLAGTQETQYF
TGTGCCAGCAGACGACTAGCGGGGACCCAAGAGACCCAGTACTTC
>TRBJ1-1|TRBV4-1|NA|NA
CASSQVSAFTEAFF
TGCGCCAGCAGCCAAGTCTCCGCTTTCACTGAAGCTTTCTTT
>TRBJ2-5|TRBV2|medium-sized|TRBD2
CASSGLAGNQETQYF
TGTGCCAGCAGTGGACTAGCGGGGAACCAAGAGACCCAGTACTTC
>TRBJ2-7|TRBV6-5|few|NA
CASSYDMDMYEQYF
TGTGCCAGCAGTTACGATATGGACATGTACGAGCAGTACTTC
>TRBJ1-5|TRBV27|NA|NA
CASSLSRGNQPQHF
TGTGCCAGCAGTTTAAGCAGGGGAAATCAGCCCCAGCATTTT
>TRBJ1-1|TRBV27|NA|TRBD1
CASSPGTGGDAFF
TGTGCCAGCAGTCCTGGGACAGGGGGAGATGCTTTCTTT
>TRBJ2-5|TRBV2|few|NA
CASSSGSGTQETQYF
TGTGCCAGCAGTTCCGGGAGTGGCACCCAAGAGACCCAGTACTTC
>TRBJ2-3|TRBV2|medium-sized|TRBD2
CASSLAGGTDTQYF
TGTGCCAGCAGCCTAGCGGGGGGCACAGATACGCAGTATTTT
>TRBJ1-5|TRBV4-2|NA|NA
CASSLDDNQPQHF
TGTGCCAGCAGCTTGGATGACAATCAGCCCCAGCATTTT
>TRBJ1-2|TRBV10-3|few|NA
CAVRRGVANYGYTF
TGTGCCGTCCGGCGGGGGGTAGCTAACTATGGCTACACCTTC
>TRBJ2-7|TRBV6-5|few|NA
CASSYSRSFNEQYF
TGTGCCAGCAGTTACTCGAGGTCGTTCAACGAGCAGTACTTC
>TRBJ2-5|TRBV11-3|few|TRBD1
CASSSSTGEETQYF
TGTGCCAGCAGCTCGTCGACAGGGGAAGAGACCCAGTACTTC
>TRBJ2-1|TRBV5-1|NA|NA
CASNQGGQSNEQFF
TGCGCCAGCAACCAGGGGGGGCAAAGCAATGAGCAGTTCTTC
>TRBJ2-3|TRBV7-9|NA|TRBD2
CASSLAVAGEDTQYF
TGTGCCAGCAGCTTAGCAGTAGCGGGAGAAGATACGCAGTATTTT
>TRBJ2-7|TRBV2|NA|NA
CASSNQRQGFTYEQYF
TGTGCCAGCAGCAACCAGCGGCAGGGGTTTACCTACGAGCAGTACTTC
>TRBJ2-7|TRBV4-1|few|NA
CASSQDLWWYYEQYF
TGCGCCAGCAGCCAAGATCTATGGTGGTACTACGAGCAGTACTTC
>TRBJ1-2|TRBV29-1|NA|NA
CSVESSFYGYTF
TGCAGCGTTGAGAGCAGTTTCTATGGCTACACCTTC
>TRBJ2-7|TRBV6-1|medium-sized|TRBD2
CASSDFGRALSYEQYF
TGTGCCAGCAGTGATTTTGGGAGGGCCTTAAGTTACGAGCAGTACTTC
>TRBJ1-5|TRBV6-5|NA|NA
CASTGTNVNQPQHF
TGTGCCAGCACTGGGACGAACGTTAATCAGCCCCAGCATTTT
>TRBJ1-4|TRBV6-6|few|NA
CASSYRRKKEKLFF
TGTGCCAGCAGTTATCGCAGGAAGAAGGAAAAACTGTTTTTT
>TRBJ2-2|TRBV7-3|NA|TRBD2
CASSLGSGLAGAPRTGELFF
TGTGCCAGCAGCTTGGGATCGGGGCTAGCGGGAGCCCCGAGGACCGGGGAGCTGTTTTTT
>TRBJ2-7|TRBV7-6|medium-sized|NA
CASSSNPKRVDEQYF
TGTGCCAGCAGCTCCAACCCTAAAAGGGTAGACGAGCAGTACTTC
>TRBJ1-1|TRBV2|medium-sized|NA
CASKSHPGANTEAFF
TGTGCCAGCAAATCACACCCGGGGGCGAACACTGAAGCTTTCTTT
>TRBJ2-7|TRBV7-3|few|NA
CASSPGTGYYEQYF
TGTGCCAGCAGCCCTGGGACTGGCTACTACGAGCAGTACTTC
>TRBJ2-7|TRBV5-5|NA|TRBD2
CASSWLAGGPDEQYF
TGTGCCAGCAGCTGGCTAGCGGGAGGGCCAGACGAGCAGTACTTC
>TRBJ2-5|TRBV15|few|TRBD2
CATSRELRTSGAETQYF
TGTGCCACCAGCAGAGAATTGAGGACTAGCGGGGCAGAGACCCAGTACTTC
>TRBJ2-7|TRBV5-6|NA|NA
CASSLYSSYEQYF
TGTGCCAGCAGCTTGTACAGTTCCTACGAGCAGTACTTC
>TRBJ2-7|TRBV30|few|NA
CAWSPYLLYEQYF
TGTGCCTGGAGTCCCTATCTCCTCTACGAGCAGTACTTC
>TRBJ2-7|TRBV4-1|NA|NA
CASSRETPDRREQYF
TGCGCCAGCAGCCGGGAGACCCCGGACAGACGCGAGCAGTACTTC
>TRBJ2-2|TRBV5-8|few|NA
CASSFGPLTGQNTGELFF
TGTGCCAGCAGCTTTGGGCCGCTGACAGGTCAAAACACCGGGGAGCTGTTTTTT
>TRBJ2-7|TRBV4-1|medium-sized|NA
CASSQGPGEQYF
TGCGCCAGCAGCCAAGGGCCGGGGGAGCAGTACTTC
>TRBJ2-3|TRBV11-2|few|NA
CASSGQRAWGTDTQYF
TGTGCCAGCAGCGGCCAGCGGGCGTGGGGCACAGATACGCAGTATTTT
>TRBJ2-1|TRBV11-3|NA|TRBD2
CASSSGTSDYNEQFF
TGTGCCAGCAGCTCTGGGACTAGCGACTACAATGAGCAGTTCTTC
>TRBJ1-1|TRBV2|large|NA
CASRAGPLEAFF
TGTGCCAGCAGGGCCGGACCGTTAGAAGCTTTCTTT
>TRBJ2-5|TRBV4-1|few|NA
CASSQVVRRQTQYF
TGCGCCAGCAGCCAAGTTGTCAGGAGGCAGACCCAGTACTTC
>TRBJ2-7|TRBV2|medium-sized|NA
CASSPSYEQYF
TGTGCCAGCAGCCCCTCCTACGAGCAGTACTTC
>TRBJ2-7|TRBV13|few|TRBD1
CASSLGGTDYEQYF
TGTGCCAGCAGCTTAGGAGGGACAGACTACGAGCAGTACTTC
>TRBJ2-7|TRBV11-1|few|NA
CASSSRQAYEQYF
TGTGCCAGCAGCTCCCGACAGGCTTACGAGCAGTACTTC
>TRBJ2-7|TRBV19|medium-sized|TRBD1
CASSAGTGAYEQYF
TGTGCCAGTAGTGCCGGGACAGGGGCATACGAGCAGTACTTC